This T cell receptor beta chain was found in a study of neoadjuvant anti-PD-1 for oral cavity cancer. Study-wide context: Patients without progression received a fourth nivolumab dose around day 43, then surgical resection on days 50-56. Study-wide results and limits: Higher pretreatment blood Treg/Th17 ratios correlated with higher pretreatment blood and lower post-treatment tumor TCRbeta clonality.

The data were produced by immunoSEQ multiplex PCR, yet TCRdb's version contains in-frame clones alone and is incomplete. The data show more than 7,000 clones, with about 46% seen just once and about 11% held by the top ten. Details on this clone: Its antigen is still unknown.

This TCR derives from a person between 40 and 85 years old with oral cavity squamous cell carcinoma. Sequences were derived from tumor tissue, sampled before nivolumab (anti-PD-1) treatment.

The CDR3 DNA reads as TGTGCCAGCAGTTCGACAGTGCCGCTCGGGGATCAGCCCCAGCATTTT. This encodes CASSSTVPLGDQPQHF. The J gene is TRBJ1-5, the V gene TRBV27; tentative D call: TRBD1 (5 bases). Germline-derived CDR1 and CDR2 are MNHEY and SMNVEV (reference sequence). V lost 4 bases, J lost 5 bases, and 18 bases lay in between. This CDR3 has 16 residues.